A selection of T cell receptor beta chains follows, all from one sample in a study of shared clonotypes between healthy human individuals. Repertoires were generated with immunoSEQ multiplex PCR, while TCRdb's copy carries only in-frame clones and drops some. The profile shows more than 550,000 clones, about 90% of them singletons. The sequencing input was naive CD8+ T cells sorted from blood. The source is a man aged 25 to 40 in good health. The conserved cysteine and the conserved F or W are not part of the CDR3 here. A clone size is listed for some rows: how often the clone was seen (once, few, many), or a class if it is expanded.

V gene	J gene	clone size	CDR3 protein
TRBV5-4	TRBJ2-7	-	ASNDPGYEQY
TRBV11-2	TRBJ2-5	-	ASSSGRAFETQY
TRBV4-3	TRBJ2-2	-	ASSHHHSLEATNTGELF
TRBV5-1	TRBJ2-1	-	ASSLYSTLTYNEQF
TRBV11-1	TRBJ1-2	-	ASSLARQGFYGYT
TRBV2	TRBJ2-1	-	ASRESPGYNEQF
TRBV29-1	TRBJ2-1	once	SVGQGYEQF
TRBV18	TRBJ2-1	-	ASSPPPSSGGQRAYNEQF
TRBV6-1	TRBJ2-1	-	ASILTGEQF
TRBV10-3	TRBJ2-3	-	AISRRLAGSTDTQY
TRBV4-1	TRBJ1-5	-	ASSQGVNSNQPQH
TRBV7-9	TRBJ1-2	-	ASSHGTASNYGYT
TRBV10-2	TRBJ2-1	-	ASSESGRVSYNEQF
TRBV5-4	TRBJ2-1	-	ATRPGGSYNEQF
TRBV9	TRBJ2-2	-	ASSARIGELF
TRBV15	TRBJ1-5	-	ATSERGSNQPQH
TRBV7-6	TRBJ2-7	-	ASSTTTRPSSYEQY
TRBV4-1	TRBJ2-3	-	ASSQGLADDTGY
TRBV5-1	TRBJ2-5	-	ASSVDNGVQETQY
TRBV5-1	TRBJ2-7	-	ASSLGVRFYEQY
TRBV5-1	TRBJ2-1	-	ASSWTVSGTSGDEQF
TRBV7-9	TRBJ2-5	once	ASSLFTLLGQETQY
TRBV5-4	TRBJ1-1	-	ASSPTGSTEAF
TRBV19	TRBJ2-7	-	ASSISAGYEQY
TRBV27	TRBJ2-1	-	ASREGPDRSSYNEQF
TRBV7-9	TRBJ2-5	once	ASSLLGPSAQY
TRBV10-2	TRBJ2-1	-	ASTGQNGYNEQF
TRBV10-1	TRBJ2-2	-	ASSLDLGLTGELF
TRBV15	TRBJ2-1	-	ATSSEVPRGDYNEQF
TRBV9	TRBJ1-2	-	ASSTRTSGYT
TRBV5-8	TRBJ2-1	-	ASSLQGPEQF
TRBV27	TRBJ1-4	-	ASSPRTGGVMKKLF
TRBV7-9	TRBJ2-7	once	ASSLVGYEQY
TRBV28	TRBJ1-1	-	ASSFTPRWPFTNMNTEAF
TRBV19	TRBJ2-7	-	ASSIMLAGDYEQY
TRBV7-9	TRBJ1-4	once	ASSRRTGLAEEKLF